A single sample gave rise to the 7 T cell receptor beta chains below, sequenced in a study of blood T cell repertoires in COVID-19. The table came from immunoSEQ multiplex PCR; TCRdb's copy has only in-frame clones and leaves some out. The data contain roughly 250,000 clones, 85% to 90% of them singletons. Material: PBMCs or T cells enriched from blood (not recorded which). The receptor source for this set is a woman between 18 and 30 years old who had recovered from COVID-19.

The chain couples TRBV11-2 to TRBJ1-5; D might be TRBD1 (6 bases). The germline V gene has CDR1 SGHAT and CDR2 FQNNGV. This CDR3 has 15 amino acids. V lost 1 base to trimming and J lost 4 bases, with 11 bases between them. CDR3 sequence: CASSLVGRGNQPQHF. In DNA form, the CDR3 reads TGTGCCAGCAGCTTAGTGGGCAGGGGAAATCAGCCCCAGCATTTT.

The chain recombines TRBV28 with TRBJ1-4, with 7 bases aligning to TRBD1. Per the germline V gene, CDR1 is MDHEN and CDR2 is SYDVKM. This CDR3 comprises 13 residues. Trimming cost V 10 bases and J 3 bases; bases outside gene matches: 5. CDR3 nucleotide sequence: TGTGCCACACCAGGGGGGCCTAATGAAAAACTGTTTTTT. As protein: CATPGGPNEKLFF.

The chain joins TRBV5-1 to TRBJ2-2; 10 nucleotides line up with TRBD2. The germline V gene encodes CDR1 SGHRS and CDR2 YFSETQ. Losses at the gene ends were 1 base for V and 8 bases for J; bases not matched to a gene: 8. CDR3 length: 16 residues. The CDR3 region has the DNA TGCGCCAGCAGCTTGCTGGAACTAGCGGGGTCAGGGGAGCTGTTTTTT. Translating it yields CASSLLELAGSGELFF.

The V gene is TRBV5-1, the J gene TRBJ1-2, with unresolved D. Trimming left V 0 bases short and J 0 bases short, with 9 bases between. Germline V CDR1 and CDR2: SGHRS, YFSETQ. The CDR3 runs to 15 residues. Written as DNA, the CDR3 is TGCGCCAGCAGCTTGGACAGTTTTGCTAACTATGGCTACACCTTC. Protein sequence: CASSLDSFANYGYTF. The complete variable domain, with remaining parts taken from reference TRBV5-1 and TRBJ1-2, reads KAGVTQTPRYLIKTRGQQVTLSCSPISGHRSVSWYQQTPGQGLQFLFEYFSETQRNKGNFPGRFSGRQFSNSRSEMNVSTLELGDSALYLCASSLDSFANYGYTFGSGTRLTVV.

This rearrangement joins TRBV27 to TRBJ2-7; 11 positions agree with TRBD2. V lost 3 bases and J lost 2; bases outside the gene matches: 9. This CDR3 is 17 amino acids long. Germline assignment: CDR1 MNHEY and CDR2 SMNVEV (reference sequence). The CDR3 DNA is TGTGCCAGCAGTTTGGCGGCTAGCGGGGGGAGAACCTACGAGCAGTACTTC. It is translated as CASSLAASGGRTYEQYF.

The V and J genes are TRBV27 and TRBJ1-2; TRBD1 matches at 7 bases. V gave up 6 bases and J gave up 5 bases; unmatched junction bases: 12. The CDR3 covers 15 residues. CDR1 and CDR2 (germline): MNHEY, SMNVEV (reference sequence). The CDR3 is CASRKIGTASYGYTF. The CDR3 region has the DNA TGTGCCAGCAGGAAGATCGGGACAGCTTCTTATGGCTACACCTTC.

The chain couples TRBV19 to TRBJ2-1; TRBD2 matches 14 bases. The CDR3 has 14 residues. The V and J ends lost 10 bases and 4 bases, in that order; junction bases with no gene match: 3. CDR1 and CDR2 (germline): LNHDA, SQIVND (reference sequence). This CDR3 is CATGLAGGYNEQFF. The CDR3 DNA follows: TGTGCCACAGGACTAGCGGGGGGATACAATGAGCAGTTCTTC.